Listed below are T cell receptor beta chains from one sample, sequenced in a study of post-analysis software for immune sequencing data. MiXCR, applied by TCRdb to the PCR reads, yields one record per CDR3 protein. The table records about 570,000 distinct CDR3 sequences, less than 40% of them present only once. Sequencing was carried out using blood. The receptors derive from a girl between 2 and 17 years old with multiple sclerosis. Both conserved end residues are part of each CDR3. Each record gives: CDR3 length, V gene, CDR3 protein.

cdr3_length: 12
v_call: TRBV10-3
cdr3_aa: CAISEGWETQYF

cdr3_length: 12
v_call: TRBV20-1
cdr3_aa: CSAILPAGTQYF

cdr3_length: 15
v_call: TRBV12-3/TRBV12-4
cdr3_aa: CASSGLSPVDYGYTF

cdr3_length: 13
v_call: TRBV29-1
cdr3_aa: CSVPRGFQETQYF

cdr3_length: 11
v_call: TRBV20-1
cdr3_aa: CSARDMRSYTF

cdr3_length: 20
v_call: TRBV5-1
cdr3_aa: CASSLAPRAPHGQGGYGYTF

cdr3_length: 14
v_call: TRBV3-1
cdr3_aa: CASSAGAGNYGYTF

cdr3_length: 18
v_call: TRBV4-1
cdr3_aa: CASSQTGTGRSGANVLTF

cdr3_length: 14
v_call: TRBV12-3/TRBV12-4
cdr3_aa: CASSWGGVNEKLFF

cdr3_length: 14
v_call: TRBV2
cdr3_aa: CASSYTGSNQPQHF

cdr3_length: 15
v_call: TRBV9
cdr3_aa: CASSVATGTYGTQYF

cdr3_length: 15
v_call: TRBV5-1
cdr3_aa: CASSLGNSGDYGYTF

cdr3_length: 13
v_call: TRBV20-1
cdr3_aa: CSATFYSYNEQFF

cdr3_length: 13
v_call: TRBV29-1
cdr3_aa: CSVGGGLQETQYF

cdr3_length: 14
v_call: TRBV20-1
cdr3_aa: CSARAWGVFYEQYF

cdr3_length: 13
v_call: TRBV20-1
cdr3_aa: CSATGTNYNEQFF

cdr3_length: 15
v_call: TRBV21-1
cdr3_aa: CASRNSGPLTDTQYF

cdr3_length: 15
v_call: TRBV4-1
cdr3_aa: CASTRGVQSNEKLFF

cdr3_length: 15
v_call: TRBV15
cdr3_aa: CATSRIQDPNIEAFF

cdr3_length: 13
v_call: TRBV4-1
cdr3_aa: CASSLLQGYDYTF

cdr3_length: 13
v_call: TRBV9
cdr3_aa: CASTPGLNSPLHF

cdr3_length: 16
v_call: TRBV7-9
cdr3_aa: CASSLAAGADTDTRYF

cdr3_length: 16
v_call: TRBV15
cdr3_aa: CATSRDRRPMNTEAFF

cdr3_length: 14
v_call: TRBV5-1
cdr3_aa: CASSPGAQDTEAFF

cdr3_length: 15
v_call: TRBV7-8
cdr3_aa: CASSLDGYDGTEAFF

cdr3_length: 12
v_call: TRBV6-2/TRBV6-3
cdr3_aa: CASAALGYEQYF

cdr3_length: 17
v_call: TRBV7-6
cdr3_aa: CASSGTGILSGANVLTF

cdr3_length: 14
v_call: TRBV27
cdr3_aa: CASSDRRSYTEAFF

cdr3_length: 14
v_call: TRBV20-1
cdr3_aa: CSARFRGVTDTQYF

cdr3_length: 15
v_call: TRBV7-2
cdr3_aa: CASTPDCSANYGYTF

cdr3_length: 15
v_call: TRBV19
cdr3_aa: CASSIGQANTGELFF

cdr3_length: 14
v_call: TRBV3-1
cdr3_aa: CASKPVTGVYEQYF

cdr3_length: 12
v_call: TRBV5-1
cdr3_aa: CASSSAGWEQYF

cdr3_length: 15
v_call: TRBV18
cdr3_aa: CASSLVPGAKETQYF

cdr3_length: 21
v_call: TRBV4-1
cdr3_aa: CASSQEDPDRRPFSGANVLTF

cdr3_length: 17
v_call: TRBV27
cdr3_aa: CASSLVGPGELYNEQFF

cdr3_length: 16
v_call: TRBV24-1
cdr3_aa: CATSDRSGGAGETQYF

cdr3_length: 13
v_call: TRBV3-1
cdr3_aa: CASRGVTYNEQFF

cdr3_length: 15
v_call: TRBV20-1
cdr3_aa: CSAMTSGVPTDTQYF

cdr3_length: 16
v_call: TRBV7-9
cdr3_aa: CASSFDRLVTEETQYF

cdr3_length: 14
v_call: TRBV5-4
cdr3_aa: CASSADRGRHGYTF

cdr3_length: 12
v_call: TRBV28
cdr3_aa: CATGGMGNEQFF

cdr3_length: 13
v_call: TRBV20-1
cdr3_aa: CSVTREWGDTQYF

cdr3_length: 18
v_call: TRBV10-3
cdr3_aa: CAISESTRLTGQSYEQYF

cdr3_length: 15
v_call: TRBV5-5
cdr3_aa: CASSLALLAWDTQYF

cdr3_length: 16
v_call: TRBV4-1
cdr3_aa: CASTLIGGASYNEQYF

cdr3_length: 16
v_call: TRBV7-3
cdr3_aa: CASSPTLAGGRETQYF

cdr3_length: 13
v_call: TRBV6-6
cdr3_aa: CASSYGGGFEQYF

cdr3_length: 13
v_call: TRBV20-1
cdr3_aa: CSARAEGNYEQYF

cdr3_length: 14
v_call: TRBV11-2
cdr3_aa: CASSLNQGDQPQHF

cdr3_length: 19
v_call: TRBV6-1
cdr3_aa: CASSPTGTGFMGGTDTQYF

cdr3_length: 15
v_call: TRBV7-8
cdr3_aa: CASSSELGGDGGYTF

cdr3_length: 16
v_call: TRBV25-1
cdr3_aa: CASSDGAGKGGETQYF

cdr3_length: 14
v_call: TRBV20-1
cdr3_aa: CSARYPGGYNEQFF

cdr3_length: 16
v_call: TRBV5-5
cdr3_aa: CASSSFLSSGYNEQFF